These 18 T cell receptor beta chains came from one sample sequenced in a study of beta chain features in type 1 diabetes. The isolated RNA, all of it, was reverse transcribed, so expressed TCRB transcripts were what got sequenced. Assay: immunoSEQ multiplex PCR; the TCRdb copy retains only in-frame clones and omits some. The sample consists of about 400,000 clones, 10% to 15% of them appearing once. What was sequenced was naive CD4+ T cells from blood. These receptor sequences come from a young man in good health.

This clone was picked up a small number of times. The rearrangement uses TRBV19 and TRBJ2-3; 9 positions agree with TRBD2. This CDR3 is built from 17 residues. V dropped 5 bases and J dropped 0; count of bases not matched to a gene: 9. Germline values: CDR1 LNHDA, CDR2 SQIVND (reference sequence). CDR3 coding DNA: TGTGCCAGTAGTTTTGTAAGCGGGGGGAGCAGCACAGATACGCAGTATTTT. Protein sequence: CASSFVSGGSSTDTQYF.

The CDR3 region is CASSLASRETQYF. The CDR3 DNA reads TGTGCCAGCAGCTTGGCTAGCAGGGAGACCCAGTACTTC. The rearrangement links TRBV7-6 to TRBJ2-5, with D maybe TRBD2 (5 bases). This CDR3 contains 13 residues. The V gene lost 3 bases and the J gene lost 5 bases, with 10 bases spanning the gap. CDR1 is SGHVS and CDR2 is FNYEAQ in the germline V gene.

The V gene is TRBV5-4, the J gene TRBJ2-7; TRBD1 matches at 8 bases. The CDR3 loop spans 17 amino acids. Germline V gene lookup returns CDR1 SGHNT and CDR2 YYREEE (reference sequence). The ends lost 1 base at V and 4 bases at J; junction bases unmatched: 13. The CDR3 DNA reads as TGTGCCAGCAGCTTGCTCATCAGGGGGCCGAGAGGATACGAGCAGTACTTC. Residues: CASSLLIRGPRGYEQYF.

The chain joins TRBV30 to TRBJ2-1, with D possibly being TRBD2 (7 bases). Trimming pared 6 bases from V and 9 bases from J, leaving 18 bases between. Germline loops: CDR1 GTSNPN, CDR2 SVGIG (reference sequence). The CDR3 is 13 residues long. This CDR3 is CACLFGGGFEQFF. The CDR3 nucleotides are TGTGCCTGCCTTTTTGGGGGGGGCTTTGAGCAGTTCTTC.

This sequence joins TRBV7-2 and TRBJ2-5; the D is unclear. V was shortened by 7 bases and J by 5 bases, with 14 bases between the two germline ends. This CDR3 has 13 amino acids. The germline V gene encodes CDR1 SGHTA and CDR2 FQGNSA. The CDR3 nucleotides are TGTGCCAGCACCCAGAACCAGTGGGAGACCCAGTACTTC. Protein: CASTQNQWETQYF. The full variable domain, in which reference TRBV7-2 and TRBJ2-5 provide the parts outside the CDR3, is GAGVSQSPSNKVTEKGKDVELRCDPISGHTALYWYRQSLGQGLEFLIYFQGNSAPDKSGLPSDRFSAERTGGSVSTLTIQRTQQEDSAVYLCASTQNQWETQYFGPGTRLLVL.

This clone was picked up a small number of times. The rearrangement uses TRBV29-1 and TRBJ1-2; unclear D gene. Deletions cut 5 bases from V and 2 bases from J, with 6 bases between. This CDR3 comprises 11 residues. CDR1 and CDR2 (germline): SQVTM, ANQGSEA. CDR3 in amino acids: CSVSINYGYTF. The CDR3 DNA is TGCAGCGTTTCTATAAACTATGGCTACACCTTC.

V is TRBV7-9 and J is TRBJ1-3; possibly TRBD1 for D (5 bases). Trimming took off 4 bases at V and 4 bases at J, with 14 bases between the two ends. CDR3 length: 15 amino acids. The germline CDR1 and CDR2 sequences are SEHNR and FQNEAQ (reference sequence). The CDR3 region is CASSSRGGRGNTIYF. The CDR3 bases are TGTGCCAGCAGCTCACGCGGGGGAAGAGGAAACACCATATATTTT.

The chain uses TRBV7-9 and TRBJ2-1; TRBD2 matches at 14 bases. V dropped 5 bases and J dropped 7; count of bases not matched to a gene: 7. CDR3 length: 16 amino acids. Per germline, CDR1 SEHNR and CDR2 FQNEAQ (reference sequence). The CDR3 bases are TGTGCCAGCAGCACCTACGGACTAGCGGGAGGTAATGAGCAGTTCTTC. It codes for CASSTYGLAGGNEQFF.

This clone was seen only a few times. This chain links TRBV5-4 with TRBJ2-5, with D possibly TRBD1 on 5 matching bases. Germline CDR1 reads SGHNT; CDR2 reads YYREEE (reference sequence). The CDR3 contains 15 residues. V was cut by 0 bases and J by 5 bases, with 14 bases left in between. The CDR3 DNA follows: TGTGCCAGCAGCTTGGGTTCAGGGCGTGACGAGACCCAGTACTTC. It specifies CASSLGSGRDETQYF.

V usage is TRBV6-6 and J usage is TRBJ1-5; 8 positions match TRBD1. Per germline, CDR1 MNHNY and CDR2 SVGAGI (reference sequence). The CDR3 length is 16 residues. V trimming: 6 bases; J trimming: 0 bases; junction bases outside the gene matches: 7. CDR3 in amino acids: CASRYNRGDSNQPQHF. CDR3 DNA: TGTGCCAGCAGGTATAACAGGGGGGATAGCAATCAGCCCCAGCATTTT.

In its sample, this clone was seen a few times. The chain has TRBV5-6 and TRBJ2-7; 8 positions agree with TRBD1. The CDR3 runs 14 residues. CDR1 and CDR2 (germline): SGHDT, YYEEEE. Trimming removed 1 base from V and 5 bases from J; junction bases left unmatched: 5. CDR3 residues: CASSLPTGVDEQYF. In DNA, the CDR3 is TGTGCCAGCAGCTTGCCGACAGGGGTGGACGAGCAGTACTTC.

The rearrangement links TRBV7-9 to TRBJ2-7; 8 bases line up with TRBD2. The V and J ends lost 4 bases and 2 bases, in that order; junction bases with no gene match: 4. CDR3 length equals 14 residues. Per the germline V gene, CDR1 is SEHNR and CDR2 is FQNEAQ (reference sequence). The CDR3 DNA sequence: TGTGCCAGCAGCTATAGCGGGACAACCTACGAGCAGTACTTC. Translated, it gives CASSYSGTTYEQYF.

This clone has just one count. The CDR3 coding sequence is TGTGCCAGCAACCGGGACACCGCTAACTATGGCTACACCTTC. The encoded protein is CASNRDTANYGYTF. This rearrangement joins TRBV28 to TRBJ1-2, with D possibly being TRBD1 (6 bases). CDR3 size: 14 residues. Germline V CDR1 and CDR2: MDHEN, SYDVKM. The ends were cut back, 7 bases at V and 0 bases at J, with 12 bases in the middle.

The CDR3 region is CASSVSDSYNEQFF. The CDR3 DNA reads as TGTGCCAGCAGTGTCTCGGACAGCTACAATGAGCAGTTCTTC. This rearrangement joins TRBV27 to TRBJ2-1, with D maybe TRBD1 (6 bases). The CDR3 spans 14 residues. Trimming removed 5 bases at V and 3 bases at J, with 11 bases between. Germline loops: CDR1 MNHEY, CDR2 SMNVEV (reference sequence).

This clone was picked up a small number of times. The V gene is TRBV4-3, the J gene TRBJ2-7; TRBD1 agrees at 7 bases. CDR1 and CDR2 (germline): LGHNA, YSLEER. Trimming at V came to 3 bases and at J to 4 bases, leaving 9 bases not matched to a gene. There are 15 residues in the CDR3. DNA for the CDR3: TGCGCCAGCAGCCACCTAAACAGGGGTCTGTACGAGCAGTACTTC. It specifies CASSHLNRGLYEQYF.

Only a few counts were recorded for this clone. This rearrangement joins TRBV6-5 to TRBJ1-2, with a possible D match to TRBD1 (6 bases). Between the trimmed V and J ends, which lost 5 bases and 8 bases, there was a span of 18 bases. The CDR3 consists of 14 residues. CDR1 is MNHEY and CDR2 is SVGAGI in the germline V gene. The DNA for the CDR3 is TGTGCCAGCAGTCCCACGGACAGCTTATACGGCTACACCTTC. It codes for CASSPTDSLYGYTF.

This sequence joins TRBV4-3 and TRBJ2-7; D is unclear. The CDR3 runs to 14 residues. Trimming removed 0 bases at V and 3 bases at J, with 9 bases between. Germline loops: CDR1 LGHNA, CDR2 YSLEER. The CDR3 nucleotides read TGCGCCAGCAGCCAAGATTTTCAATTCTACGAGCAGTACTTC. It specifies CASSQDFQFYEQYF.

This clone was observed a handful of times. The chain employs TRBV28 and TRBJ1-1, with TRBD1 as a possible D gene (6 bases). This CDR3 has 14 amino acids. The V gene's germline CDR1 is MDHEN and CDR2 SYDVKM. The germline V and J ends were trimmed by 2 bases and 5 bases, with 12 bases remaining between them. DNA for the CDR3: TGTGCCAGCAGTTTAGGAGGGGGAGGGACTGAAGCTTTCTTT. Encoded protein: CASSLGGGGTEAFF. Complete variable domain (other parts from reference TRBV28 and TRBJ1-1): DVKVTQSSRYLVKRTGEKVFLECVQDMDHENMFWYRQDPGLGLRLIYFSYDVKMKEKGDIPEGYSVSREKKERFSLILESASTNQTSMYLCASSLGGGGTEAFFGQGTRLTVV.